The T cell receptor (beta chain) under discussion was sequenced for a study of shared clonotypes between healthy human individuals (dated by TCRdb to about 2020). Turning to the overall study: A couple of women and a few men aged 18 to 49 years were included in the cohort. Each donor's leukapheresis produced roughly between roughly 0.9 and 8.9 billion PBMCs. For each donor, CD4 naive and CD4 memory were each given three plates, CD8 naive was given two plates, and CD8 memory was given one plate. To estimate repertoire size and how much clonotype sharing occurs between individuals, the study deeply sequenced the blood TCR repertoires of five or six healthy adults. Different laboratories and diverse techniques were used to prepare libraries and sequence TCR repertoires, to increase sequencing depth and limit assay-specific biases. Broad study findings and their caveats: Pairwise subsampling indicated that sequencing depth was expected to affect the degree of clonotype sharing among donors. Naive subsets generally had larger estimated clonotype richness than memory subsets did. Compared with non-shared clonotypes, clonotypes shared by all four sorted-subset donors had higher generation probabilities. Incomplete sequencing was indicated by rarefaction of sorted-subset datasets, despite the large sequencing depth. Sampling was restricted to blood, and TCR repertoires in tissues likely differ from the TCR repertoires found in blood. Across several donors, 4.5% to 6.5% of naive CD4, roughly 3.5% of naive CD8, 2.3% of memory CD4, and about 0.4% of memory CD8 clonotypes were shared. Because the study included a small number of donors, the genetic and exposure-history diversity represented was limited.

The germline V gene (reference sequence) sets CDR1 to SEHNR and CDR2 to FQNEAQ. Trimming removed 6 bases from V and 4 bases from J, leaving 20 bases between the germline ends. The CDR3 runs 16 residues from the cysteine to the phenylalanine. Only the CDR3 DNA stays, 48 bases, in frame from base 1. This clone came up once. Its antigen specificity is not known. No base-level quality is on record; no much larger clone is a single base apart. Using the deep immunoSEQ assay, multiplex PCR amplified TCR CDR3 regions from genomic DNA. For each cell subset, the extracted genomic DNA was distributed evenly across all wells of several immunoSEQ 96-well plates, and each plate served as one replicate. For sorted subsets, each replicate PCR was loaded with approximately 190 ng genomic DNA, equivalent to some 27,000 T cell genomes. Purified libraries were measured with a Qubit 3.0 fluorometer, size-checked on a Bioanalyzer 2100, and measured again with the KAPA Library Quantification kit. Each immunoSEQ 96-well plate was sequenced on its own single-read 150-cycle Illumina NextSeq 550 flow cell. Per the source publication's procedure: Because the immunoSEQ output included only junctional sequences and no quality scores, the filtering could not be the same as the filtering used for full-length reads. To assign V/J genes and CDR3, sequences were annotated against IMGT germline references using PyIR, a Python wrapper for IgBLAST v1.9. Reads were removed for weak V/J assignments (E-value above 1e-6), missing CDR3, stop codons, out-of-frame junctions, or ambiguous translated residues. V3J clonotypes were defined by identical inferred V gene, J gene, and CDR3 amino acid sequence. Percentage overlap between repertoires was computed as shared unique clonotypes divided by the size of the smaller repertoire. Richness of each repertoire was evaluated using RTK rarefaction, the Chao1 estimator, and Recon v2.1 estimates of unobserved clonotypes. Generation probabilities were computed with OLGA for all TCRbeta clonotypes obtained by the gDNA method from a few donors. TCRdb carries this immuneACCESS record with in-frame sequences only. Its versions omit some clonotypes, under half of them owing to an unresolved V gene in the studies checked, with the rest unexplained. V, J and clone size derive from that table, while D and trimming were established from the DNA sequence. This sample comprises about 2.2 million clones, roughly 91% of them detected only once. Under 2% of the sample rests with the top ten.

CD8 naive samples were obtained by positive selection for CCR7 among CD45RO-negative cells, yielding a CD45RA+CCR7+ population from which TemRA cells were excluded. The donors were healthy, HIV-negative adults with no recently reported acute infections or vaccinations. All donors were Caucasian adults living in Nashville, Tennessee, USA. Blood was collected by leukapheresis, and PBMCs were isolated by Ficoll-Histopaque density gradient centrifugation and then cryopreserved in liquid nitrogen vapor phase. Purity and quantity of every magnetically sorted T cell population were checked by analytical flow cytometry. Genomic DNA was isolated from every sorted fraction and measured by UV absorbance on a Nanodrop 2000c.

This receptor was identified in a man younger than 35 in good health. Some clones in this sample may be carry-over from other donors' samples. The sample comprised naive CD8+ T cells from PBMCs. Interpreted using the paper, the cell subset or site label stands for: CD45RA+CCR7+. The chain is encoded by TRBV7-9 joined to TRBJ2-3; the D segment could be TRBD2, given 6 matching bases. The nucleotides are TGTGCCAGCAGACCTCCTTTGAAAGGGGAGGCAGATACGCAGTATTTT. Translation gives CASRPPLKGEADTQYF.